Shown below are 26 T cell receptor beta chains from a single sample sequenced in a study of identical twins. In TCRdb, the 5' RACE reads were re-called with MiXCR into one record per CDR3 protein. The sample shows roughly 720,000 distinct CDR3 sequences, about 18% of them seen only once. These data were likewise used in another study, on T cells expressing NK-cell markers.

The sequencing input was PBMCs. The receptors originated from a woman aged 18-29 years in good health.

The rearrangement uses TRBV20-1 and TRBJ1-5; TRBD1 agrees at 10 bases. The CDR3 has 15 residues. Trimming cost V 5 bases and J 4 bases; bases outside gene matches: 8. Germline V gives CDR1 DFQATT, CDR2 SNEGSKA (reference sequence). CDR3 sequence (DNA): TGCAGTGCTGAAGCCGGGACAGGGGAAAATCAGCCCCAGCATTTT. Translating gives CSAEAGTGENQPQHF.

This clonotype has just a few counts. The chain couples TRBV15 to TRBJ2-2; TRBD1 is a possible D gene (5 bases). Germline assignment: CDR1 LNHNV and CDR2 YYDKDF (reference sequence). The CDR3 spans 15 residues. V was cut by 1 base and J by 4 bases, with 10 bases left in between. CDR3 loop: CATSRGFRGTGELFF. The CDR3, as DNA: TGTGCCACCAGCAGAGGTTTTAGGGGCACCGGGGAGCTGTTTTTT.

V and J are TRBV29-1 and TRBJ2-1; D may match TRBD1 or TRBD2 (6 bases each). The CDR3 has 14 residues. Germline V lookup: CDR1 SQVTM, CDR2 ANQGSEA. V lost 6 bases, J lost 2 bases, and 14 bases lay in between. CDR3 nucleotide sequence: TGCAGCGTCCCTAGGGGGGCTACCTACAATGAGCAGTTCTTC. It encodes CSVPRGATYNEQFF.

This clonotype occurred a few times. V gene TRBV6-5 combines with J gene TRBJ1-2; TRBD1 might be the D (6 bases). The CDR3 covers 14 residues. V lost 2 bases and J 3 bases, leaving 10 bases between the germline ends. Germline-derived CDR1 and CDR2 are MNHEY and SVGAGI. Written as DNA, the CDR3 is TGTGCCAGCAGTTACGCCAGGGGTCACTATGGCTACACCTTC. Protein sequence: CASSYARGHYGYTF.

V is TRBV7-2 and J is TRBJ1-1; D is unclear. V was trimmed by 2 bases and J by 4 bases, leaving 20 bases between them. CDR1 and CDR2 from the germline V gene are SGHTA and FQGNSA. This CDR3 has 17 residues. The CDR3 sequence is CASSLRKGTDALTEAFF. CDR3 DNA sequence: TGTGCCAGCAGCTTAAGGAAGGGAACAGACGCTCTCACTGAAGCTTTCTTT.

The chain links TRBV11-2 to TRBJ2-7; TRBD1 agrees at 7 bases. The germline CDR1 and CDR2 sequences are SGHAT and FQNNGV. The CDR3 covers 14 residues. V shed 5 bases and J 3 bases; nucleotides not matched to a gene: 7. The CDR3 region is CASSPWDRNYEQYF. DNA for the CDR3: TGTGCCAGCAGCCCATGGGACAGAAACTACGAGCAGTACTTC.

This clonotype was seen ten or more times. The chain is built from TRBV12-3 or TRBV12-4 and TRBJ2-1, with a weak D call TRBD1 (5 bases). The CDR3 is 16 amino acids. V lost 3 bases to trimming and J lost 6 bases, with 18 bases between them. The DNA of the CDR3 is TGTGCCAGCAGTTTCTATCTCAGGGAAGTCGGCAATGAGCAGTTCTTC. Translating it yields CASSFYLREVGNEQFF.

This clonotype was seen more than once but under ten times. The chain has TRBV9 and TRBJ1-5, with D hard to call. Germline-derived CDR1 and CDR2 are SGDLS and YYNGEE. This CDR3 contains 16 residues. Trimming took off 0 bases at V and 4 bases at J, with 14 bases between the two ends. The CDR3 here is CASSVDGYPGNQPQHF. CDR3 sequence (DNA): TGTGCCAGCAGCGTAGATGGGTACCCTGGTAATCAGCCCCAGCATTTT.

The CDR3 region has the DNA TGCGCCAGCAGCTTTTGGGACGAGTACCAAGAGACCCAGTACTTC. Translated: CASSFWDEYQETQYF. The V call is TRBV5-1, the J call TRBJ2-5; D may match TRBD1 or TRBD2 (5 bases each). The ends were cut back, 2 bases at V and 0 bases at J, with 11 bases in the middle. From germline, CDR1 is SGHRS and CDR2 YFSETQ. The CDR3 contains 15 residues.

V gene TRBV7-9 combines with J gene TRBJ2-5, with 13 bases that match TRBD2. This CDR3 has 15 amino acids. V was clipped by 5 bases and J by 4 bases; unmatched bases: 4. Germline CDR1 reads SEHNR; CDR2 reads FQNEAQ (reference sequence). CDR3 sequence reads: CASSDGLAGAETQYF. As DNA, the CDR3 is TGTGCCAGCAGCGACGGACTAGCGGGAGCAGAGACCCAGTACTTC.

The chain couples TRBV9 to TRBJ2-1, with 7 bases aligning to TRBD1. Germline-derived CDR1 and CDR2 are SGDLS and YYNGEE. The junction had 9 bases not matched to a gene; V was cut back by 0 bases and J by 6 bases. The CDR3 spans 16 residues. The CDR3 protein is CASSVAPTGSSNEQFF. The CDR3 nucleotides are TGTGCCAGCAGCGTAGCCCCGACAGGGAGTAGCAATGAGCAGTTCTTC.

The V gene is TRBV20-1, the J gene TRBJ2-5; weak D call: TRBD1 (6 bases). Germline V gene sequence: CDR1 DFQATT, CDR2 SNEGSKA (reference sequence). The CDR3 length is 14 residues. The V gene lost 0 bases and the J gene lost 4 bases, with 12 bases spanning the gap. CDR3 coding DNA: TGCAGTGCTAGAGATATTCGAGGGGGAGAGACCCAGTACTTC. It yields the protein CSARDIRGGETQYF.

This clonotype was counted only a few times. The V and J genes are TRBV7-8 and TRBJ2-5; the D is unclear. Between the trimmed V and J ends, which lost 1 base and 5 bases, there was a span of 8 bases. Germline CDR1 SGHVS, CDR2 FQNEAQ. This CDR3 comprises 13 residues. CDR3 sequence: CASSLVASETQYF. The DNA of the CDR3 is TGTGCCAGCAGCTTAGTGGCATCTGAGACCCAGTACTTC.

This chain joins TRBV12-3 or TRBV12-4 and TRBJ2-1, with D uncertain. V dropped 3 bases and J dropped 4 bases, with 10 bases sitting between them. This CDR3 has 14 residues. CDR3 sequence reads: CASSLDQAYNEQFF. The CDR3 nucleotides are TGTGCCAGCAGTTTGGACCAAGCGTACAATGAGCAGTTCTTC.

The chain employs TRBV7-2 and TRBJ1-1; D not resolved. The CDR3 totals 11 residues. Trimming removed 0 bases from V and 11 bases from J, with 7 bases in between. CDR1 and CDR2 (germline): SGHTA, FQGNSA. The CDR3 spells CASSLAVVAFF. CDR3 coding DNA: TGTGCCAGCAGCTTAGCGGTAGTGGCTTTCTTT.

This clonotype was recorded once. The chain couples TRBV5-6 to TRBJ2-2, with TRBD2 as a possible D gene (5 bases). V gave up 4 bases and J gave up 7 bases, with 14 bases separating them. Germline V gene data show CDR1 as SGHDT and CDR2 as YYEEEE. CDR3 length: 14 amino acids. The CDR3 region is CASSRLGRVGELFF. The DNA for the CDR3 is TGTGCCAGCAGCCGCCTGGGGAGAGTCGGGGAGCTGTTTTTT.

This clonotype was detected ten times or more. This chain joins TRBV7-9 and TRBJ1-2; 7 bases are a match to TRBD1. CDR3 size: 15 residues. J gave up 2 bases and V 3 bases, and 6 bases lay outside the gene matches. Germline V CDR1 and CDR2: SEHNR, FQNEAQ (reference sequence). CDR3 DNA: TGTGCCAGCAGCTTCTCCGACAGGGACAACTATGGCTACACCTTC. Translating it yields CASSFSDRDNYGYTF.

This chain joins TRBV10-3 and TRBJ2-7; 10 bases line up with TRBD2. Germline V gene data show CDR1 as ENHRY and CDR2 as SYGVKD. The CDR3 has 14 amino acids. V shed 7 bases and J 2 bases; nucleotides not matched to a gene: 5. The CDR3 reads CAIKAGGPPYEQYF. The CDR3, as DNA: TGTGCCATCAAAGCGGGAGGGCCTCCCTACGAGCAGTACTTC.

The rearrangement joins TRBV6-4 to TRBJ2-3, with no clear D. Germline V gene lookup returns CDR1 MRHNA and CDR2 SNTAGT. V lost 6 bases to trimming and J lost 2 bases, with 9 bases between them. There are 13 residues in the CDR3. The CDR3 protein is CASSSDDTDTQYF. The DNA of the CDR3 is TGTGCCAGCAGCTCGGACGACACAGATACGCAGTATTTT.

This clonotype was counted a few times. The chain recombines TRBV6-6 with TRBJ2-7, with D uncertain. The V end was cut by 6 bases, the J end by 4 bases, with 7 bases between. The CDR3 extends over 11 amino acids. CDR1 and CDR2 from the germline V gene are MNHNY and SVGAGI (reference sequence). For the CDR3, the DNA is TGTGCCAGCAGAACAGAATACGAGCAGTACTTC. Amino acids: CASRTEYEQYF.

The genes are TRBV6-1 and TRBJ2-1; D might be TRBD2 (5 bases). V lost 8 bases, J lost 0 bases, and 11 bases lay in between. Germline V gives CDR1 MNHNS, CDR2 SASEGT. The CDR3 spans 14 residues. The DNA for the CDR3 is TGTGCCAGCTACAGCGGAGACTCCTACAATGAGCAGTTCTTC. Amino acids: CASYSGDSYNEQFF.

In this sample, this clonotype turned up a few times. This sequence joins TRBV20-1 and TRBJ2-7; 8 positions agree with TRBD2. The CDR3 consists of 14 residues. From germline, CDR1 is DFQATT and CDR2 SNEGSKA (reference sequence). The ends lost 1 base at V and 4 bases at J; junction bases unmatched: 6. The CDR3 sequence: CSARVAGRLYEQYF. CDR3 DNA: TGCAGTGCTAGAGTAGCGGGAAGGTTATACGAGCAGTACTTC.

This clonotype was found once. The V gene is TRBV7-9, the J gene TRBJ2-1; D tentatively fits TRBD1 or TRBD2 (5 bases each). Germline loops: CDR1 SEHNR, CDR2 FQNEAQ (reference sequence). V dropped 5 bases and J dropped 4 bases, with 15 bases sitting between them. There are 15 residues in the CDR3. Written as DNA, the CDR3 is TGTGCCAGCAGCCTACGGGACGCCACATACAATGAGCAGTTCTTC. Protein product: CASSLRDATYNEQFF.

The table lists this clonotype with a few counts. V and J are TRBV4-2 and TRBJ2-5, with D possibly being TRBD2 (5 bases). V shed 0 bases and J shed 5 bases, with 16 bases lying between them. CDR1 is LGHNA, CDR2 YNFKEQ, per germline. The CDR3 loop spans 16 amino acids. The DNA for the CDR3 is TGTGCCAGCAGCCAAGATGAGCGGCACGGGGTTGAGACCCAGTACTTC. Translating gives CASSQDERHGVETQYF.

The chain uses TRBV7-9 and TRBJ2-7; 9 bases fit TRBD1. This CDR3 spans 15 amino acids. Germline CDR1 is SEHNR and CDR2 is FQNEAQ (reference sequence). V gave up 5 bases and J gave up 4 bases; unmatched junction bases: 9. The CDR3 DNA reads TGTGCCAGCAGCCCCCCCCCGGGACAGGGATACGAGCAGTACTTC. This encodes CASSPPPGQGYEQYF.

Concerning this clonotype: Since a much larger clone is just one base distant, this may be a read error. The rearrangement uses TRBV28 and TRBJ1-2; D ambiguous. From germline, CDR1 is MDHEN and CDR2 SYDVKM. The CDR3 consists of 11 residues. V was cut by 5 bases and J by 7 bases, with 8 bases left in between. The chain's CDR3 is CASSIGLGYTF. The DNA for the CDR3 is TGTGCCAGCAGTATAGGGCTTGGCTACACCTTC.